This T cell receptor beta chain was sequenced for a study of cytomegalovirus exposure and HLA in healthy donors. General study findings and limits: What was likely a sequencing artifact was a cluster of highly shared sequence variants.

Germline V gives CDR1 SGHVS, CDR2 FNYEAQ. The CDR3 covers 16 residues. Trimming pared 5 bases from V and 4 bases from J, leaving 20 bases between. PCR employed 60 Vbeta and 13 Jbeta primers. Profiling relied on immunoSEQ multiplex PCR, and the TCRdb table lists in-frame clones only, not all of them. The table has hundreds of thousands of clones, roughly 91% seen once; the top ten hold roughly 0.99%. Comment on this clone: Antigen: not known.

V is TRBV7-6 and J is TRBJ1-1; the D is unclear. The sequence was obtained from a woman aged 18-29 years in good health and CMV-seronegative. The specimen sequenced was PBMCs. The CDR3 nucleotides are TGTGCCAGCAGCACCCTTTTTGAGGAATCGGGCACTGAAGCTTTCTTT. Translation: CASSTLFEESGTEAFF. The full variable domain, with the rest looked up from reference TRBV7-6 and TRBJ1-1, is GAGVSQSPRYKVTKRGQDVALRCDPISGHVSLYWYRQALGQGPEFLTYFNYEAQQDKSGLPNDRFSAERPEGSISTLTIQRTEQRDSAMYRCASSTLFEESGTEAFFGQGTRLTVV.